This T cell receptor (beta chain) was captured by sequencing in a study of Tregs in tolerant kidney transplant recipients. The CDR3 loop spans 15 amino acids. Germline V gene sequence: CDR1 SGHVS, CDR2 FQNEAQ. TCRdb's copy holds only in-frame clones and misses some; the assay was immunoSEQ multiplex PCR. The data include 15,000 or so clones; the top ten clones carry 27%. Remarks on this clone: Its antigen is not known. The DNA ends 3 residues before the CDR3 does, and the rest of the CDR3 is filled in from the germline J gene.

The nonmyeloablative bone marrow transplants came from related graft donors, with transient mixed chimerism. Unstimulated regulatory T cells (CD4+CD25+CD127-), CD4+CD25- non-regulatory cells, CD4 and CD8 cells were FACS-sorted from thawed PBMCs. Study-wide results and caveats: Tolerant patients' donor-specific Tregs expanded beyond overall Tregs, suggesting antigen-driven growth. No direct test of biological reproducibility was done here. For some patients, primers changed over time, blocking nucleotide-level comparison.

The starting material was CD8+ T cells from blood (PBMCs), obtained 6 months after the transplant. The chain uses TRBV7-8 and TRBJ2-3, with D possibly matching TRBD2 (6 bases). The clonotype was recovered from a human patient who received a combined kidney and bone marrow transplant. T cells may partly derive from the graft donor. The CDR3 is CASSLVGRLGETQYF. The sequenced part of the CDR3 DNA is TGTGCCAGCAGCTTAGTGGGGAGACTAGGGGAGACG.